This TCR beta chain stems from a study of cytomegalovirus exposure and HLA in healthy donors. As for the study in general: There were roughly 110 million unique TCR beta sequences, drawn from 150 million to 200 million T cells, in an earlier analysis.

Use of 60 Vbeta and 13 Jbeta primers characterized the PCR. This table comes from immunoSEQ multiplex PCR, and its TCRdb copy is limited to in-frame clones, with some not included. The sample contains fewer than 130,000 clones, about 74% of which appear only once. V was pared by 0 bases and J by 0 bases, with 3 bases of the junction left unmatched. This CDR3 is 16 amino acids long. Per the germline V gene, CDR1 is SGDLS and CDR2 is YYNGEE. With respect to this clone: What it binds is not known.

Study findings and constraints: Researchers counted roughly 150 TCR beta chains as cytomegalovirus-associated. One cluster of highly shared sequence variants probably arose as a sequencing artifact. DRB1 showed the most TCR associations and HLA-C the fewest in a later analysis, as rates varied by HLA locus.

This clonotype originated in a female donor in good health and CMV-seropositive. The sequenced material came from PBMCs. The chain uses TRBV9 and TRBJ2-3; 8 nucleotides align to TRBD2. This CDR3 reads CASSVVLAGSTDTQYF. For the CDR3, the DNA is TGTGCCAGCAGCGTAGTGTTAGCGGGGAGCACAGATACGCAGTATTTT.